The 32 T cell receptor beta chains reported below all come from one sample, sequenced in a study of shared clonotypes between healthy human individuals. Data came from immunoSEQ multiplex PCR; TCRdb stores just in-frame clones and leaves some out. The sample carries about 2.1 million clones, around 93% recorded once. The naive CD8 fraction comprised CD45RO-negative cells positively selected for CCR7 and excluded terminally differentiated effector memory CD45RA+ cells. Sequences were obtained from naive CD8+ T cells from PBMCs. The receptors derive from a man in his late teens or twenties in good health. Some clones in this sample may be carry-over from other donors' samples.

The CDR3 is CAISESRAGLYNEQFF. The CDR3 bases are TGTGCCATCAGTGAGTCGAGGGCGGGATTATACAATGAGCAGTTCTTC. The chain couples TRBV10-3 to TRBJ2-1; possibly TRBD2 for D (6 bases). Germline values: CDR1 ENHRY, CDR2 SYGVKD. Trimming removed 0 bases from V and 4 bases from J, with 13 bases in between. The CDR3 runs 16 residues.

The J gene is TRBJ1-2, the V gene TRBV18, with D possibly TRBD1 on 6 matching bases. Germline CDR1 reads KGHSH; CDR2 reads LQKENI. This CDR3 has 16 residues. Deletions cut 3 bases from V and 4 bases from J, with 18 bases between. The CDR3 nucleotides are TGTGCCAGCTCACCTAAAGGGACACCCCCTGGCTATGGCTACACCTTC. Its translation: CASSPKGTPPGYGYTF.

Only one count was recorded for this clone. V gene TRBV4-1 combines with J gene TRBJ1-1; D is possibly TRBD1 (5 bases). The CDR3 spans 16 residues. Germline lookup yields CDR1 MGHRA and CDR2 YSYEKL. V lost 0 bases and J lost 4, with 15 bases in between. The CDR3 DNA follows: TGCGCCAGCAGCCAAGAACACGGGGGGGAGGGCACTGAAGCTTTCTTT. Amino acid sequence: CASSQEHGGEGTEAFF.

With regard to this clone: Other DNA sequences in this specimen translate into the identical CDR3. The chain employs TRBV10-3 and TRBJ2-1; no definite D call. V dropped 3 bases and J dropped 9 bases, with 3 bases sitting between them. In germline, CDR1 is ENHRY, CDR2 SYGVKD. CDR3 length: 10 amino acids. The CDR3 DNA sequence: TGTGCCATCAGTGACGGTGAGCAGTTCTTC. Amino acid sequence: CAISDGEQFF.

CDR3 loop: CASSLSRLAAPYEQYF. For the CDR3, the DNA is TGTGCCAGCAGCTTAAGTCGGCTAGCGGCTCCCTACGAGCAGTACTTC. The V call is TRBV7-9, the J call TRBJ2-7; 7 nucleotides align to TRBD2. The CDR3 has 16 residues. With 2 bases clipped from V and 2 bases from J, the junction kept 9 bases outside the gene matches. The germline CDR1 and CDR2 sequences are SEHNR and FQNEAQ (reference sequence).

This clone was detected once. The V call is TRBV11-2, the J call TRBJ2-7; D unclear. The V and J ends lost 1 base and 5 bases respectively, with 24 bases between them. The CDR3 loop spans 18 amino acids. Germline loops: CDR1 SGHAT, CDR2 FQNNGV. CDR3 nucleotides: TGTGCCAGCAGCTTAGGTTCGGCTAGTGTAGGGTCATATGACGAGCAGTACTTC. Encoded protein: CASSLGSASVGSYDEQYF.

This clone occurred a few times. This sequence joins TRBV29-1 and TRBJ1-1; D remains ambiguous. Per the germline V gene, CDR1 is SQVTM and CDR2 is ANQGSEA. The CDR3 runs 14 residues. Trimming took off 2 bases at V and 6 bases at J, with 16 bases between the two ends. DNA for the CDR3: TGCAGCGTTGAAATGTCCTCCCTAGTAGCTGAAGCTTTCTTT. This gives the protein CSVEMSSLVAEAFF.

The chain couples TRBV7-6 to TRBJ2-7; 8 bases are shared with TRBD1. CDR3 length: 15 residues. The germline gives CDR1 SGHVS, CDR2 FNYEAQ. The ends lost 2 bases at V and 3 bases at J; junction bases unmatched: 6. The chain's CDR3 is CASSLFPTGGYEQYF. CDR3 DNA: TGTGCCAGCAGCTTATTCCCCACAGGGGGCTACGAGCAGTACTTC.

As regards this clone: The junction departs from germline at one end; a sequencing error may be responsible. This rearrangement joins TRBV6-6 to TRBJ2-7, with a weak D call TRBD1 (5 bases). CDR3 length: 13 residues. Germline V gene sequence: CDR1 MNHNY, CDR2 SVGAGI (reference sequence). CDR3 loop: CATWTPHSHEQYF. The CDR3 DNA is TGTGCCACCTGGACACCCCACTCCCACGAGCAGTACTTC.

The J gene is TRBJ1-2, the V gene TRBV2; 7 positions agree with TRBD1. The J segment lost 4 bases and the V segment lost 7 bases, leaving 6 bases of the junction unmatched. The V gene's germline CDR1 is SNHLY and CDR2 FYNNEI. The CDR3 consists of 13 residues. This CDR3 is CASNRGRGYGYTF. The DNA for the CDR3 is TGTGCCAGCAATAGGGGGCGCGGCTATGGCTACACCTTC.

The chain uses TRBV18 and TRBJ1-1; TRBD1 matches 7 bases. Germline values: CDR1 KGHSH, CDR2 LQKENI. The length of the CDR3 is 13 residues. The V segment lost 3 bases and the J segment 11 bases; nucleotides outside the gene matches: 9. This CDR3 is CASSPVEGARAFF. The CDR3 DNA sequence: TGTGCCAGCTCACCGGTTGAGGGGGCTCGGGCTTTCTTT.

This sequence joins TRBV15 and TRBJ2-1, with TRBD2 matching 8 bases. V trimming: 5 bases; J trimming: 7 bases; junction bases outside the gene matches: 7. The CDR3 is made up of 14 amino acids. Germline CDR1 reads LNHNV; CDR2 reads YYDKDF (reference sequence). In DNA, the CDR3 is TGTGCCACCAGCCAATGGTCGGGAGGGAATGAGCAGTTCTTC. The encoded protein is CATSQWSGGNEQFF.

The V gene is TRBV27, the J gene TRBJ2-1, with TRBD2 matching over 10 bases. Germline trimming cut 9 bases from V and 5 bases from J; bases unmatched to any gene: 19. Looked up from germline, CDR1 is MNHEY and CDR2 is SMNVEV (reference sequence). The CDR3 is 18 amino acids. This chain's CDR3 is CARKGEESGRVPHNEQFF. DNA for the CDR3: TGTGCCAGAAAGGGGGAGGAAAGCGGGAGGGTCCCCCACAATGAGCAGTTCTTC.

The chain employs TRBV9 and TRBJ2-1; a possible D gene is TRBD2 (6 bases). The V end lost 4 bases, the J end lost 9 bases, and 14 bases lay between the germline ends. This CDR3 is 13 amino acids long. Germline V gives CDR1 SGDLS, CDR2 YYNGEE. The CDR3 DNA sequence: TGTGCCAGCAGCCGAGGGTGGGAGGCTGAGCAGTTCTTC. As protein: CASSRGWEAEQFF. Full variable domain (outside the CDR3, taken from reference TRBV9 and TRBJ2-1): DSGVTQTPKHLITATGQRVTLRCSPRSGDLSVYWYQQSLDQGLQFLIQYYNGEERAKGNILERFSAQQFPDLHSELNLSSLELGDSALYFCASSRGWEAEQFFGPGTRLTVL.

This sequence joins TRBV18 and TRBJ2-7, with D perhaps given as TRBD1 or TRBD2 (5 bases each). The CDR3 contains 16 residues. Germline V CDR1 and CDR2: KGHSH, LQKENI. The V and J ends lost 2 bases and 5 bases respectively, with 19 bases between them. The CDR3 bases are TGTGCCAGCTCACCAAGAGGGTTCGGACAAACTCACGAGCAGTACTTC. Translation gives CASSPRGFGQTHEQYF.

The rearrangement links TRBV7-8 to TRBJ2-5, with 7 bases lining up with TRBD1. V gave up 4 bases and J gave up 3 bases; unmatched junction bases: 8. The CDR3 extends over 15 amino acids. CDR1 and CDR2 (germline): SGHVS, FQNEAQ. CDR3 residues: CASSSTVTGEETQYF. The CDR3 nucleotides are TGTGCCAGCAGCTCGACAGTAACAGGGGAAGAGACCCAGTACTTC. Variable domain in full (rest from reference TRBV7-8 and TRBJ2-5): GAGVSQSPRYKVAKRGQDVALRCDPISGHVSLFWYQQALGQGPEFLTYFQNEAQLDKSGLPSDRFFAERPEGSVSTLKIQRTQQEDSAVYLCASSSTVTGEETQYFGPGTRLLVL.

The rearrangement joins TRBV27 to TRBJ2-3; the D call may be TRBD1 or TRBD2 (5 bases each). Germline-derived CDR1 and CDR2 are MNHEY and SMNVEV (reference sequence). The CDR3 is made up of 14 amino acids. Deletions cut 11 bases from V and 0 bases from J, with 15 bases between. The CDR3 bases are TGTGCCCCCCGGTGGGGGATAAGCACAGATACGCAGTATTTT. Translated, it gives CAPRWGISTDTQYF.

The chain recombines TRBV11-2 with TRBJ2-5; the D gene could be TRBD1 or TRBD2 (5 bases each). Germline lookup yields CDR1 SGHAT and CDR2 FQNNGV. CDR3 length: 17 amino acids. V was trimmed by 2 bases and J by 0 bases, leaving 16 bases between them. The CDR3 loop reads CASSLTSGPRYQETQYF. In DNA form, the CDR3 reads TGTGCCAGCAGCTTAACATCGGGACCGCGGTACCAAGAGACCCAGTACTTC. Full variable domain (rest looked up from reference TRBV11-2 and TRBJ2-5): EAGVAQSPRYKIIEKRQSVAFWCNPISGHATLYWYQQILGQGPKLLIQFQNNGVVDDSQLPKDRFSAERLKGVDSTLKIQPAKLEDSAVYLCASSLTSGPRYQETQYFGPGTRLLVL.

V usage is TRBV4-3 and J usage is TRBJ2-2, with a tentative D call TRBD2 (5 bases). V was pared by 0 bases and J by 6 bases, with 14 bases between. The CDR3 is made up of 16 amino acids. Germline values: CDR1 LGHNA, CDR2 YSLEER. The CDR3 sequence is CASSQDEGAYAGELFF. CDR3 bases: TGCGCCAGCAGCCAAGATGAGGGAGCGTACGCCGGGGAGCTGTTTTTT.

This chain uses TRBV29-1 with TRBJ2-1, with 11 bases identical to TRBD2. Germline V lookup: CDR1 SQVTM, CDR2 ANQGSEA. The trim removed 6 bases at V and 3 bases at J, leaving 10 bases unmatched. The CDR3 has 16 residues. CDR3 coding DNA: TGCAGCGTGCCCTCCGGGACTAGCGGATACTACAATGAGCAGTTCTTC. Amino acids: CSVPSGTSGYYNEQFF.

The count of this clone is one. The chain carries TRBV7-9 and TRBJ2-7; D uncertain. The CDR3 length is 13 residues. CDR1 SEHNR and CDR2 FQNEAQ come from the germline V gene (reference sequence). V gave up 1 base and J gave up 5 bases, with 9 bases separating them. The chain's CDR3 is CASSLEAGDEQYF. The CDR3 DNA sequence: TGTGCCAGCAGCTTAGAGGCCGGCGACGAGCAGTACTTC.

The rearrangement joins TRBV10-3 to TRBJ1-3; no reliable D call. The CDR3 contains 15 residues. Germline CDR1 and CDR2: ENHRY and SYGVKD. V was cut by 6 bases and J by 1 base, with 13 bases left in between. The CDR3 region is CAIRGFSGSGNTIYF. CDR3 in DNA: TGTGCCATCAGAGGGTTTTCTGGGTCTGGAAACACCATATATTTT.

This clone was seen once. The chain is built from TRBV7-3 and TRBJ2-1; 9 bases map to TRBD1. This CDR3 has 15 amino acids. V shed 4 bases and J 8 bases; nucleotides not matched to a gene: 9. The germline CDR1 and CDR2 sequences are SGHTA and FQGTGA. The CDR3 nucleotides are TGTGCCAGCAGCTCTAGGCCGGGACAGGGCGATGAGCAGTTCTTC. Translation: CASSSRPGQGDEQFF.

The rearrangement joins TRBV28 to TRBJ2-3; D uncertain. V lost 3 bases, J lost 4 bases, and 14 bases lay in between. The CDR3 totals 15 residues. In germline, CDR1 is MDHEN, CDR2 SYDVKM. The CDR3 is CASSLLRQQADTQYF. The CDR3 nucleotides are TGTGCCAGCAGTTTGCTTCGTCAGCAGGCAGATACGCAGTATTTT.

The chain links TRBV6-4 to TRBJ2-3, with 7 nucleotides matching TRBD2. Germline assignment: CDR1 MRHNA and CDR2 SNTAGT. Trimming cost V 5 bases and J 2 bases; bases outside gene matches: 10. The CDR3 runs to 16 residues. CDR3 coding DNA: TGTGCCAGCAGTAGGGGAGGGAACGCCATCACAGATACGCAGTATTTT. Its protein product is CASSRGGNAITDTQYF.

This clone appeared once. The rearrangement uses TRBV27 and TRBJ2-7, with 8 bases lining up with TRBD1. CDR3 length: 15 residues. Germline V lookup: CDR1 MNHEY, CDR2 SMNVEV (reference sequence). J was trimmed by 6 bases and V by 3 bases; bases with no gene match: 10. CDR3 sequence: CASSLLGTGIAEQYF. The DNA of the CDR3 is TGTGCCAGCAGTTTGTTAGGGACAGGTATCGCCGAGCAGTACTTC.

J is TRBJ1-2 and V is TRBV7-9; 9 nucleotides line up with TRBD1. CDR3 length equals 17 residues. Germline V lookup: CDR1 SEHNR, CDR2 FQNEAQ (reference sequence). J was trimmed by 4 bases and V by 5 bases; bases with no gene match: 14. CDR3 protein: CASSAAFRTGVSYGYTF. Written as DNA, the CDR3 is TGTGCCAGCAGCGCAGCCTTTAGGACAGGGGTCAGCTATGGCTACACCTTC.

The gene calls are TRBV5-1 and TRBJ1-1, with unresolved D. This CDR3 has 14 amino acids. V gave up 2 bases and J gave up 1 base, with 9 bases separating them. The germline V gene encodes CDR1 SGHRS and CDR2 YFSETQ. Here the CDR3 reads CASSFTLKNTEAFF. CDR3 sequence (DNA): TGCGCCAGCAGCTTTACACTTAAGAACACTGAAGCTTTCTTT.

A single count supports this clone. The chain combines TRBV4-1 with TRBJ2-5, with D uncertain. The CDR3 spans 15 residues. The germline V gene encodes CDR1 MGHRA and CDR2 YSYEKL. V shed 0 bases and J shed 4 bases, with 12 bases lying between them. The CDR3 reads CASSQDKGRLETQYF. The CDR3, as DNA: TGCGCCAGCAGCCAAGATAAGGGTAGATTAGAGACCCAGTACTTC.

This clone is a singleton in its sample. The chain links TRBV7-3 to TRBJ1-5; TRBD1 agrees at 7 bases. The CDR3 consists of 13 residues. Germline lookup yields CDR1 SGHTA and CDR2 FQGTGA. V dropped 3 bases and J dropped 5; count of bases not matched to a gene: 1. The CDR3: CASSFDRDQPQHF. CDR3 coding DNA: TGTGCCAGCAGCTTCGACAGGGATCAGCCCCAGCATTTT.

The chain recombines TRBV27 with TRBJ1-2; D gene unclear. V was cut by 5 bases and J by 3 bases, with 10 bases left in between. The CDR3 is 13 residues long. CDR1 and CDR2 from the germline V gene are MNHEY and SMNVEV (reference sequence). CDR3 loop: CASSPSLYYGYTF. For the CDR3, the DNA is TGTGCCAGCAGTCCCTCCCTTTACTATGGCTACACCTTC.

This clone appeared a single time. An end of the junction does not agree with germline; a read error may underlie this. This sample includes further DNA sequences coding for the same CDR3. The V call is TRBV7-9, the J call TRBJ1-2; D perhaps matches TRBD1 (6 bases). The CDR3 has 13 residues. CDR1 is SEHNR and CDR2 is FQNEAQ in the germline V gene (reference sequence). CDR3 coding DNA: TGTGCTAGCAGCTTAGGGGGGGCCTATGGCTACACCTTC. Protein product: CASSLGGAYGYTF.